This T cell receptor (beta chain) emerged from a study of cytomegalovirus exposure and HLA in healthy donors. Study results and caveats: When analyzed later, a missense DCLRE1C variant was found to be linked to TCR beta V- and J-gene trimming. As was reported, the classifier diagnosed cytomegalovirus status with high specificity and sensitivity.

This clone has a handful of counts. What it binds is unknown. Healthy people donating bone marrow made up the donors. With 60 Vbeta and 13 Jbeta primers, the PCR was carried out. Only in-frame clones appear in the TCRdb table, and some are missing; sequencing was by immunoSEQ multiplex PCR. The table records over 95,000 clones, about 77% of them present only once. V lost 1 base, J lost 8 bases, and 11 bases lay in between. Germline CDR1 is MNHNS and CDR2 is SASEGT. This CDR3 spans 13 amino acids. The source material was PBMCs. The rearrangement joins TRBV6-1 to TRBJ1-2; D unclear. The origin of this receptor is a young woman in good health and CMV-seropositive. CDR3 loop: CASSEGERYGYTF. The CDR3 nucleotides are TGTGCCAGCAGTGAAGGGGAGCGGTACGGCTACACCTTC.